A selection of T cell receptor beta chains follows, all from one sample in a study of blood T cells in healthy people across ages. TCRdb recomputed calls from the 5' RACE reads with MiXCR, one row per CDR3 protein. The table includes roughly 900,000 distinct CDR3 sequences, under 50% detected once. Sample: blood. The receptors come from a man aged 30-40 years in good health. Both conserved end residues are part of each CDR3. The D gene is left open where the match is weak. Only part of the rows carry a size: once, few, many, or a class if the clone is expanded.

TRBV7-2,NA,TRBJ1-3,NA,TGTGCCAGCAGCCCCGGGGGGCTCTCTGGAAACACCATATATTTT,CASSPGGLSGNTIYF
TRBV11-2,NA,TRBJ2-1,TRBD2,TGTGCCAGCAGCTTAGTACCGAGGAGATTCGGGACTAGCGGGTCCAGCTCCTACAATGAGCAGTTCTTC,CASSLVPRRFGTSGSSSYNEQFF
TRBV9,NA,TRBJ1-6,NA,TGTGCCAGCAGCGTAGCTAGTGGGGGGACCCTCCACTTT,CASSVASGGTLHF
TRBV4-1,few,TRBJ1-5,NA,TGCGCCAGCAGCCAAGAAGGAGGGGGCAATCAGCCCCAGCATTTT,CASSQEGGGNQPQHF
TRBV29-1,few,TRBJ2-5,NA,TGCAGCGCAGCCCTACAGGGTCTCCGAGAGACCCAGTACTTC,CSAALQGLRETQYF
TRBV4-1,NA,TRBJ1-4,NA,TGCGCCAGCAGCCAGGAGGGGACCCGAGATGAAAAACTGTTTTTT,CASSQEGTRDEKLFF
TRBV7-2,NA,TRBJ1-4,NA,TGTGCCAGCAGCTTAGTTGAGGGCGAAAAACTGTTTTTT,CASSLVEGEKLFF
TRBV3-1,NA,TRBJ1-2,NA,TGTGCCAGCAGCCAAGATCTGGGAGGAATCTATGGCTACACCTTC,CASSQDLGGIYGYTF
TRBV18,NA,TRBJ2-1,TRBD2,TGTGCCAGCTCATCTAGGACTAGCGGGGGTAGTGATGAGCAGTTCTTC,CASSSRTSGGSDEQFF
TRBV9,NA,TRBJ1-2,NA,TGTGCCAGCAGCGTAGAGGCCGGCCCCTATGGCTACACCTTC,CASSVEAGPYGYTF
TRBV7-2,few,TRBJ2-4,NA,TGTGCCAGCAGCTTAAACCGGGGAGAGGGCATTCAGTACTTC,CASSLNRGEGIQYF
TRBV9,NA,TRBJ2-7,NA,TGTGCCAGCAGCGTAGAGCAGGGAGCCTACGAGCAGTACTTC,CASSVEQGAYEQYF
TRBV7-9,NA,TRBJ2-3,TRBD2,TGTGCCAGCAGCTTAGTTTCGGGGGGAGATACGCAGTATTTT,CASSLVSGGDTQYF
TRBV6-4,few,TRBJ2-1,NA,TGTGCCAGCAGTGACGGGAGTACCGATGAGCAGTTCTTC,CASSDGSTDEQFF
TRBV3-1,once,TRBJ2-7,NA,TGTGCCAGCGGCCAAGAGGGCTACGAGCAGTACTTC,CASGQEGYEQYF
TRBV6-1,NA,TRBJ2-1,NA,TGTGCCAGCAGTGAGGCCGGGGGCTACAATGAGCAGTTCTTC,CASSEAGGYNEQFF
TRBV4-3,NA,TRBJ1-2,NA,TGCGCCAGCAGCCAAGAAGAAGGGCTGCTATACAACTATGGCTACACCTTC,CASSQEEGLLYNYGYTF
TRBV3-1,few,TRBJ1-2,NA,TGTGCCAGCAGCCGCCAAAACACCTATGGCTACACCTTC,CASSRQNTYGYTF
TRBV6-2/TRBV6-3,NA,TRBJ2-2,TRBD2,TGTGCCAGCAGTTACCCTAGCGGGGGGGCGAACACCGGGGAGCTGTTTTTT,CASSYPSGGANTGELFF
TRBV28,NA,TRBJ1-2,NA,TGTGCCAGCAGTTGGGTCGGTTTTGCGGGCTACACCTTC,CASSWVGFAGYTF
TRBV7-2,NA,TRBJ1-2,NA,TGTGCCAGCATCCCAGAACCCCTCCTCCTAGGCTACACCTTC,CASIPEPLLLGYTF
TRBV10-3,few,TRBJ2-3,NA,TGTGCCATCAGTGATGTACAACATACGCAGTATTTT,CAISDVQHTQYF
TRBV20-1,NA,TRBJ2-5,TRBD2,TGCAGTGCTAGTCCGGGACTAGAACGAAGAGAGACCCAGTACTTC,CSASPGLERRETQYF
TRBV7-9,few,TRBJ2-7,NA,TGTGCCAGCAGCTTAGAGGACAAGCAGTACTTC,CASSLEDKQYF
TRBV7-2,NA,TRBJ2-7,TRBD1,TGTGCCAGCAGTCGAGACAGGGGGGGAACCTGCGAGCAGTACTTC,CASSRDRGGTCEQYF
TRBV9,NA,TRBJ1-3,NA,TGTGCCAGCAGCGAGGGGTCTGGAAACACCATATATTTT,CASSEGSGNTIYF
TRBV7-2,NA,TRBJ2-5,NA,TGTGCCAGCAGCCCGGGGGCTAGCTGGGAGACCCAGTACTTC,CASSPGASWETQYF
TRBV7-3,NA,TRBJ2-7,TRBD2,TGTGCCAGCAGCTTAAAGCGGGACTCCTACGAGCAGTACTTC,CASSLKRDSYEQYF
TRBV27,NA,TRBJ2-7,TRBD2,TGTGCCAGCAGTTTCGGGGGGAACGAGCAGTACTTC,CASSFGGNEQYF
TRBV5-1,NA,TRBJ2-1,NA,TGCGCCAGCAGCTTGGGTGGGTATAGTGAGCAGTTCTTC,CASSLGGYSEQFF
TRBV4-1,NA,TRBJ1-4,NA,TGCGCCAGCAGCCAGCTAATAGGGACTAATGAAAAACTGTTTTTT,CASSQLIGTNEKLFF
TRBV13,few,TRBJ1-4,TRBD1,TGTGCCAGCAGCTTAGCCGGAGACAGGGGGCGCGTAAAACTGTTTTTT,CASSLAGDRGRVKLFF
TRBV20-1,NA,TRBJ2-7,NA,TGCAGTGCTAGCTACCCGGGACAACGTCGGGAGCAGTACTTC,CSASYPGQRREQYF
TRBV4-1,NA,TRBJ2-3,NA,TGCGCCAGCAGCCAAGAGTGGCGACCTAGCACAGATACGCAGTATTTT,CASSQEWRPSTDTQYF
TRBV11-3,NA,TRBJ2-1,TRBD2,TGTGCCAGCAGCTCGAACGGGGGGTTCCCCTACAATGAGCAGTTCTTC,CASSSNGGFPYNEQFF
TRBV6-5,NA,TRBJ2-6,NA,TGTGCCAGCCGACAGAACTCTGGGGCCAACGTCCTGACTTTC,CASRQNSGANVLTF
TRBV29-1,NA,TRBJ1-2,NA,TGCAGCGTTGAACGGATGACGCGCTACTATGGCTACACCTTC,CSVERMTRYYGYTF
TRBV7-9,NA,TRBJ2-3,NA,TGTGCCAGCAGCCCCACCGAGGCTACCAGAACAGATACGCAGTATTTT,CASSPTEATRTDTQYF
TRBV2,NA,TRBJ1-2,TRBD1,TGTGCCAGCGTTGGGGACAGCGCAAACTATGGCTACACCTTC,CASVGDSANYGYTF
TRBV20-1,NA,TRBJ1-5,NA,TGCAGTGCCGCCCCGCTGGGGGAGGGCAATCGGCCCCAGCATTTT,CSAAPLGEGNRPQHF
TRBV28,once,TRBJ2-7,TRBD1,TGTGCCAGCAGTCCGCGACAGGGGTTCACGTACGAGCAGTACTTC,CASSPRQGFTYEQYF
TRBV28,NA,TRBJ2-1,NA,TGTGCCAGCAGTCCGGTCCCCTACAATGAGCAGTTCTTC,CASSPVPYNEQFF
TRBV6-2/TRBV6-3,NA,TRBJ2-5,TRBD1,TGTGCCAGCAAAAGTGCCGGGACAGGGAACAATGAGCAGTACTTC,CASKSAGTGNNEQYF
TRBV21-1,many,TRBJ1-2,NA,TGTGCCAGCAGCCGGACAGGGACTGGCTACACCTTC,CASSRTGTGYTF
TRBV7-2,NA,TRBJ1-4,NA,TGTGCCAGCAGGGATCGTGAAAAACTGTTTTTT,CASRDREKLFF
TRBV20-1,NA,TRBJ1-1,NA,TGCAGTGCTTTACAGGTAATTGAAGCTTTCTTT,CSALQVIEAFF
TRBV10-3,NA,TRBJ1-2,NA,TGTGCCATCAATGGCAGGGCTAACTATGGCTACACCTTC,CAINGRANYGYTF
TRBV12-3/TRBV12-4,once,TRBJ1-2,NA,TGTGCCAGCAGTGTAGCGGTTGAGTATGGCTACACCTTC,CASSVAVEYGYTF
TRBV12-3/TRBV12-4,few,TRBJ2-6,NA,TGTGCCAGCAGTTTCATTGCAGGGAGAATCTCTGGGGCCAACGTCCTGACTTTC,CASSFIAGRISGANVLTF
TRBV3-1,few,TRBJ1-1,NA,TGTGCCAGCAGCCAAAAGGCTATCCACATAGCTTTCTTT,CASSQKAIHIAFF
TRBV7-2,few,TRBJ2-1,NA,TGTGCCAGCAGCCCCTCTTTCGAGCAGTTCTTC,CASSPSFEQFF
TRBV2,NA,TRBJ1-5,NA,TGTGCCAGCAGTGAGTTCCAGGAGGATCAGCCCCAGCATTTT,CASSEFQEDQPQHF
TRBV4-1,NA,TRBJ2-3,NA,TGCGCCAGCAGCCAAGGAGTAACAGGGAACCCTAGCACAGATACGCAGTATTTT,CASSQGVTGNPSTDTQYF
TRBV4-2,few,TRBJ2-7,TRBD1,TGTGCCAGCAGCCGCACGGGACAGCTCGCTTACGAGCAGTACTTC,CASSRTGQLAYEQYF
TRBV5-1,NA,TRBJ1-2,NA,TGCGCCAGCAGCTTGGGAGGAGATGGTCCCTATGGCTACACCTTC,CASSLGGDGPYGYTF
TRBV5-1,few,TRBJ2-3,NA,TGCGCCAGCAATTTCCGGGGGATTAGCACAGATACGCAGTATTTT,CASNFRGISTDTQYF
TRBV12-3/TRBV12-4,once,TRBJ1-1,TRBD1,TGTGCCAGCAGTGCGGGACAGGGTCACACTGAAGCTTTCTTT,CASSAGQGHTEAFF
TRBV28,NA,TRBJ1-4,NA,TGTGCCAGTAACCGGGGGGCGGCTAATGAAAAACTGTTTTTT,CASNRGAANEKLFF